The source of this TCR beta chain is a study of shared clonotypes between healthy human individuals. Regarding the study as a whole: When naive CD4 clonotypes were compared across several donors, about 4.8% were shared.

Naive CD8 cells lacked CD45RO, underwent positive selection for CCR7 and left out terminally differentiated effector memory CD45RA+ cells. Note on this clone: Its target is not known.

V lost 6 bases to trimming and J lost 0 bases, with 18 bases between them. This CDR3 spans 16 amino acids. The germline V gene has CDR1 MDHEN and CDR2 SYDVKM. Assay: immunoSEQ multiplex PCR; the TCRdb copy retains only in-frame clones and omits some. Of hundreds of thousands of clones in the sample, 85% to 95% were seen once. This receptor was taken from a young woman in good health. The specimen sequenced was naive CD8+ T cells sorted from blood. The V and J genes are TRBV28 and TRBJ2-7; possibly TRBD2 for D (6 bases). The CDR3: CASRPASVISSYEQYF. Here the CDR3 DNA reads TGTGCCAGCAGGCCCGCTAGCGTCATTAGCTCCTACGAGCAGTACTTC.